This passage covers 16 T cell receptor beta chains from one sample sequenced in a study of blood T cells in healthy people across ages (dated by TCRdb to the mid-2010s). The library was produced with 5' RACE. Sequencing instrument: Illumina HiSeq 2500. A second PCR of about 7 to 12 cycles was run with a J-beta primer mix and a sample-barcoded 5' primer. TCRdb redid the processing of the public reads, applying fastp at Q25 and MiXCR, and retained in-frame beta chains. A single entry per CDR3 protein holds the most common genes and DNA from its merged rows. Here the sample has about 770,000 distinct CDR3 sequences; more than 40% occur a single time. The biggest ten clones account for roughly a fifth of the sample. The sequenced material came from blood. These receptors were taken from a man aged 55 to 70 in good health.

This clonotype appeared a few times. V gene TRBV4-1 combines with J gene TRBJ2-5, with 7 bases identical to TRBD1. Trimming at V came to 0 bases and at J to 1 base, leaving 8 bases not matched to a gene. Germline CDR1 MGHRA, CDR2 YSYEKL. The CDR3 is made up of 17 amino acids. CDR3 sequence reads: CASSQEATGLGQETQYF. DNA of the CDR3: TGCGCCAGCAGCCAAGAAGCGACAGGGTTGGGCCAAGAGACCCAGTACTTC.

The table lists this clonotype with many counts. V is TRBV29-1 and J is TRBJ2-5; TRBD2 is a possible D gene (6 bases). The CDR3 totals 12 residues. Germline CDR1 SQVTM, CDR2 ANQGSEA. Trimming stripped 6 bases from V and 5 bases from J, with 13 bases between. CDR3: CSVPTAGETQYF. The CDR3 DNA reads as TGCAGCGTGCCGACGGCGGGGGAGACCCAGTACTTC.

This clonotype was seen a few times. The rearrangement links TRBV28 to TRBJ1-2, with a tentative D call TRBD1 (5 bases). The CDR3 totals 15 residues. V was pared by 3 bases and J by 4 bases, with 15 bases between. From germline, CDR1 is MDHEN and CDR2 SYDVKM. The CDR3 here is CASSLGQRGAYGYTF. The CDR3 nucleotides are TGTGCCAGCAGTTTGGGGCAGAGGGGAGCCTATGGCTACACCTTC.

V gene TRBV20-1 combines with J gene TRBJ1-1; D remains ambiguous. The germline gives CDR1 DFQATT, CDR2 SNEGSKA (reference sequence). This CDR3 is built from 13 residues. V gave up 2 bases and J gave up 12 bases, with 19 bases separating them. In nucleotides, the CDR3 is TGCAGTGCTAGACCTCCCAGATCCGGGGAGACTTTCTTT. It yields the protein CSARPPRSGETFF.

The rearrangement links TRBV6-5 to TRBJ2-2; D is perhaps TRBD1 (6 bases). Germline V gene data show CDR1 as MNHEY and CDR2 as SVGAGI. The length of the CDR3 is 16 residues. Trimming stripped 6 bases from V and 2 bases from J, with 16 bases between. The CDR3 DNA reads TGTGCCAGCAGCCTCTCGTGGACAGCTAACACCGGGGAGCTGTTTTTT. Its protein product is CASSLSWTANTGELFF.

The rearrangement links TRBV6-6 to TRBJ2-3, with D possibly TRBD1 on 5 matching bases. Germline CDR1 is MNHNY and CDR2 is SVGAGI (reference sequence). The CDR3 is 15 residues long. V lost 4 bases to trimming and J lost 2 bases, with 13 bases between them. As DNA, the CDR3 is TGTGCCAGCAGTTCAGGTGGGGCCTACACAGATACGCAGTATTTT. Its protein is CASSSGGAYTDTQYF.

This clonotype was observed a handful of times. The V and J genes are TRBV5-1 and TRBJ2-5, with D maybe TRBD2 (6 bases). Per the germline V gene, CDR1 is SGHRS and CDR2 is YFSETQ. V shed 4 bases and J shed 3 bases, with 13 bases lying between them. CDR3 length: 14 residues. The CDR3 DNA reads TGCGCCAGCAGCGCGGGGTCGCAAAAAGAGACCCAGTACTTC. Protein product: CASSAGSQKETQYF. Full variable domain (missing parts from reference TRBV5-1 and TRBJ2-5): KAGVTQTPRYLIKTRGQQVTLSCSPISGHRSVSWYQQTPGQGLQFLFEYFSETQRNKGNFPGRFSGRQFSNSRSEMNVSTLELGDSALYLCASSAGSQKETQYFGPGTRLLVL.

This chain joins TRBV6-2 or TRBV6-3 and TRBJ2-3; D is undetermined. Germline loops: CDR1 MNHEY, CDR2 SVGEGT. V shed 2 bases and J shed 6 bases, with 12 bases lying between them. CDR3 length: 14 amino acids. CDR3 DNA: TGTGCCAGCAGTTACAGGGATCCCGGGGATACGCAGTATTTT. This sequence encodes CASSYRDPGDTQYF.

This rearrangement joins TRBV7-3 to TRBJ1-6, with D possibly being TRBD1 (5 bases). Trimming pared 0 bases from V and 7 bases from J, leaving 10 bases between. Germline CDR1 is SGHTA and CDR2 is FQGTGA. The CDR3 has 15 residues. For the CDR3, the DNA is TGTGCCAGCAGCTTAACGGGGACGGAAAATTCACCCCTCCACTTT. Protein: CASSLTGTENSPLHF.

Turning to this clonotype: This could be a read error, since a much larger clone is one nucleotide away. The chain joins TRBV12-5 to TRBJ1-6; 10 nucleotides agree with TRBD1. J was trimmed by 7 bases and V by 5 bases; bases with no gene match: 17. CDR1 and CDR2 from the germline V gene are LGHNT and FRNRAP. The length of the CDR3 is 19 residues. The CDR3 bases are TGTGCTAGTGGTCTACACCGGGACAGGGGCGCTACAGGAAATTCACCCCTCCACTTT. It translates to CASGLHRDRGATGNSPLHF.

For the CDR3, the DNA is TGTGCCAGCAGCTTACAGGGGTTTGGCTACACCTTC. As protein: CASSLQGFGYTF. V and J are TRBV7-2 and TRBJ1-2, with a tentative D call TRBD1 (6 bases). V was pared by 2 bases and J by 7 bases, with 8 bases between. Germline lookup yields CDR1 SGHTA and CDR2 FQGNSA. CDR3 length equals 12 residues. Using reference TRBV7-2 and TRBJ1-2 for the parts outside the CDR3, the full variable domain is GAGVSQSPSNKVTEKGKDVELRCDPISGHTALYWYRQSLGQGLEFLIYFQGNSAPDKSGLPSDRFSAERTGGSVSTLTIQRTQQEDSAVYLCASSLQGFGYTFGSGTRLTVV.

CDR3 coding DNA: TGTGCCACCAGTGATCCTGCCTCGGGCAGGGCAGATACGCAGTATTTT. The encoded protein is CATSDPASGRADTQYF. The rearrangement joins TRBV24-1 to TRBJ2-3, with D possibly TRBD1 on 5 matching bases. Germline loops: CDR1 KGHDR, CDR2 SFDVKD. Between the trimmed V and J ends, which lost 3 bases and 4 bases, there was a span of 16 bases. The CDR3 sequence is 16 residues long.

The chain recombines TRBV2 with TRBJ2-7; unclear D gene. CDR1 is SNHLY, CDR2 FYNNEI, per germline. The CDR3 is 12 residues long. V shed 7 bases and J shed 0 bases, with 7 bases lying between them. The chain's CDR3 is CASKANSYEQYF. The CDR3, as DNA: TGTGCCAGCAAGGCCAACTCCTACGAGCAGTACTTC.

This chain uses TRBV7-2 with TRBJ2-3; D is possibly TRBD2 (7 bases). The CDR3 consists of 14 residues. V was cut by 6 bases and J by 5 bases, with 15 bases left in between. The germline gives CDR1 SGHTA, CDR2 FQGNSA. The CDR3 protein is CASSVGGGEDTQYF. The CDR3 coding sequence is TGTGCCAGCAGTGTAGGAGGGGGGGAAGATACGCAGTATTTT.

In DNA, the CDR3 is TGTGCCAGCAGTCCACAGGGGGCGCATAGCTACGAGCAGTACTTC. Amino acid sequence: CASSPQGAHSYEQYF. The chain uses TRBV6-1 and TRBJ2-7, with TRBD1 matching 9 bases. J lost 3 bases, V lost 5 bases, and 8 bases had no gene match. CDR3 length equals 15 residues. Looked up from germline, CDR1 is MNHNS and CDR2 is SASEGT.

The CDR3 nucleotides read TGTGCCAGCAGTTCGGGTTCGGAGTTCGCCAAAAACATTCAGTACTTC. This encodes CASSSGSEFAKNIQYF. The chain combines TRBV28 with TRBJ2-4; D is ambiguous. Germline CDR1 reads MDHEN; CDR2 reads SYDVKM. V lost 4 bases to trimming and J lost 1 base, with 14 bases between them. This CDR3 spans 16 amino acids.